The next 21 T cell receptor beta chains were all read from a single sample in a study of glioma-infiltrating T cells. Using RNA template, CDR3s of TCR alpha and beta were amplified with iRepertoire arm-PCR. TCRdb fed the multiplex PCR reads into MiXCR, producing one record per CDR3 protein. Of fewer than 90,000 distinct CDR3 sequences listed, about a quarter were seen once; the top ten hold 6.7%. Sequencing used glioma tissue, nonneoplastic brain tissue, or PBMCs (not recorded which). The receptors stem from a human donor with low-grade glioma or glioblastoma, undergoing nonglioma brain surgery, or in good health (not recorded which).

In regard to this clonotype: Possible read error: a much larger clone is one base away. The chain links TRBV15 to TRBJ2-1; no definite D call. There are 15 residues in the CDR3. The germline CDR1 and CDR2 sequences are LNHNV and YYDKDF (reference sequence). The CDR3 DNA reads TGTGCCACCGGCAGAGAGGTGGCCCCTCGGGATGAGCAGTTCTTC. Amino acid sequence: CATGREVAPRDEQFF.

The CDR3 DNA is TGTGCCAGCAGCTTAGCGCGGGATGAAAAACTGTTTTTT. Amino acid sequence: CASSLARDEKLFF. This rearrangement joins TRBV7-7 to TRBJ1-4, with D unresolved. Per germline, CDR1 SSHAT and CDR2 FNYEAQ (reference sequence). The CDR3 is 13 residues long. Trimming shortened V by 0 bases and J by 6 bases, and 5 bases separated the two germline ends.

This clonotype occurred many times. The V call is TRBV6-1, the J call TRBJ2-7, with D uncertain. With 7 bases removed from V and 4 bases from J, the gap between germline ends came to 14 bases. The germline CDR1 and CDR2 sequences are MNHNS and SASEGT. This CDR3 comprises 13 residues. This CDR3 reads CASTRVSGYEQYF. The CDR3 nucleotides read TGTGCCAGCACCCGCGTCTCTGGATACGAGCAGTACTTC.

CDR3 DNA: TGTGCCAGTAGTATGGGAACAGCTCGAACAGATACGCAGTATTTT. Amino acids: CASSMGTARTDTQYF. J is TRBJ2-3 and V is TRBV19, with D unclear. V was shortened by 3 bases and J by 3 bases, with 13 bases between the two germline ends. CDR3 length: 15 amino acids. Germline-derived CDR1 and CDR2 are LNHDA and SQIVND (reference sequence).

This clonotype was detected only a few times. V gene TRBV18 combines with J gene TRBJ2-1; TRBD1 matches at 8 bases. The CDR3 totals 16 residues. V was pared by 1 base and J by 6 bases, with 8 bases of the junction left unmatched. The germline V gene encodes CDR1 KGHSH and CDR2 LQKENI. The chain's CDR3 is CASSPLRQGSGNEQFF. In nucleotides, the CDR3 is TGTGCCAGCTCACCACTAAGACAGGGGTCGGGCAATGAGCAGTTCTTC.

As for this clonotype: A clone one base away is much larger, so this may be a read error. CDR3 sequence: CATSEGADTQYF. The CDR3 DNA follows: TGTGCCACCAGTGAAGGGGCAGATACGCAGTATTTT. The rearrangement links TRBV24-1 to TRBJ2-3; tentatively, D is TRBD1 (5 bases). V was shortened by 4 bases and J by 4 bases, with 5 bases between the two germline ends. Germline CDR1 is KGHDR and CDR2 is SFDVKD. The CDR3 has 12 residues.

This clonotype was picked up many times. Here the CDR3 DNA reads TGCAGTGCTAGAGATAGAACAGGCGGGAGGTACGAGCAGTACTTC. It encodes CSARDRTGGRYEQYF. The rearrangement links TRBV20-1 to TRBJ2-7, with 8 bases aligning to TRBD2. Germline-derived CDR1 and CDR2 are DFQATT and SNEGSKA (reference sequence). The length of the CDR3 is 15 residues. The junction had 8 bases not matched to a gene; V was cut back by 0 bases and J by 4 bases.

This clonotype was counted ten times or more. The CDR3 sequence: CSARGQGGGGEQYF. CDR3 bases: TGCAGTGCCCGGGGACAGGGTGGTGGAGGGGAGCAGTACTTC. V usage is TRBV20-1 and J usage is TRBJ2-7; 9 bases align to TRBD1. Germline trimming cut 6 bases from V and 7 bases from J; bases unmatched to any gene: 13. Germline V gene data show CDR1 as DFQATT and CDR2 as SNEGSKA (reference sequence). The CDR3 totals 14 residues.

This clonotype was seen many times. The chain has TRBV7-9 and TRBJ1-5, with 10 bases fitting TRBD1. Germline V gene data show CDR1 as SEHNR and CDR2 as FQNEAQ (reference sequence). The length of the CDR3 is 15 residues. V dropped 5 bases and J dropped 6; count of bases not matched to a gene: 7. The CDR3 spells CASSIGTGEAQPQHF. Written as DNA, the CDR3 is TGTGCCAGCAGCATAGGGACAGGGGAGGCTCAGCCCCAGCATTTT.

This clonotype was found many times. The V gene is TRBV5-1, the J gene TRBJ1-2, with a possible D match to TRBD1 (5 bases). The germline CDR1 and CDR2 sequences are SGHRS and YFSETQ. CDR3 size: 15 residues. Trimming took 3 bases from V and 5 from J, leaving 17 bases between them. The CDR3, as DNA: TGCGCCAGCAGCTCCGGGACGGCGAGAGGTTATGGCTACACCTTC. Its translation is CASSSGTARGYGYTF.

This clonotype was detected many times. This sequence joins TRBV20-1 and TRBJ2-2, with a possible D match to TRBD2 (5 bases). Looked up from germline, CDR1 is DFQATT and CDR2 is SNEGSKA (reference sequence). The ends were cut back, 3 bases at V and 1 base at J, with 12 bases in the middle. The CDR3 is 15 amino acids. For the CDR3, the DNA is TGCAGTGCTAGTGACGGGATGGGGAACACCGGGGAGCTGTTTTTT. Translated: CSASDGMGNTGELFF.

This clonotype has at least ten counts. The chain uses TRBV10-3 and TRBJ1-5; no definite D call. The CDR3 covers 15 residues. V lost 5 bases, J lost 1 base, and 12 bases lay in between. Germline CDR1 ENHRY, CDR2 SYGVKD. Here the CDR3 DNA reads TGTGCCATCAGTCCACTCGACCCGAGCAATCAGCCCCAGCATTTT. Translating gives CAISPLDPSNQPQHF.

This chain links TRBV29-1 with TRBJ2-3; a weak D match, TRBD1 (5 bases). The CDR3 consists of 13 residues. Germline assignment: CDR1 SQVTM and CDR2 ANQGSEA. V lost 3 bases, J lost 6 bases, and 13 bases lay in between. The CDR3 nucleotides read TGCAGCGTTGATGGGGCTCGTAGGGATACGCAGTATTTT. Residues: CSVDGARRDTQYF.

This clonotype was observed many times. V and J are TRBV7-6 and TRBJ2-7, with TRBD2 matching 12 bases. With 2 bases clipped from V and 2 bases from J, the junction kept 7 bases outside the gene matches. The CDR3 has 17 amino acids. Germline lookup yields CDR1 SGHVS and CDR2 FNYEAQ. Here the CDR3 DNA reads TGTGCCAGCAGCTTATCGGCGGGACTAGCGGGTACCTACGAGCAGTACTTC. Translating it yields CASSLSAGLAGTYEQYF.

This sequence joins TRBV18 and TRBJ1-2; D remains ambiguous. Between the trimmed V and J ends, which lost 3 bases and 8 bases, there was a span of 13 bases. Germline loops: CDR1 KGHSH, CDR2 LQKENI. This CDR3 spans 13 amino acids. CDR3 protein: CASSPTNGLGYTF. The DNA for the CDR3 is TGTGCCAGCTCACCCACGAACGGCCTAGGCTACACCTTC. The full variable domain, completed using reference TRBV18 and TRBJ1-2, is NAGVMQNPRHLVRRRGQEARLRCSPMKGHSHVYWYRQLPEEGLKFMVYLQKENIIDESGMPKERFSAEFPKEGPSILRIQQVVRGDSAAYFCASSPTNGLGYTFGSGTRLTVV.

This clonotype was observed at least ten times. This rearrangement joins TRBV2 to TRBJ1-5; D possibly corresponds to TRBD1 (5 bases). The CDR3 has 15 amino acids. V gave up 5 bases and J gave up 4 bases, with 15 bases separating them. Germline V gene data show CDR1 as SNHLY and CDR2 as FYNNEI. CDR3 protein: CASSRQTGGNQPQHF. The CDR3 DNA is TGTGCCAGCAGTCGACAGACCGGAGGAAATCAGCCCCAGCATTTT.

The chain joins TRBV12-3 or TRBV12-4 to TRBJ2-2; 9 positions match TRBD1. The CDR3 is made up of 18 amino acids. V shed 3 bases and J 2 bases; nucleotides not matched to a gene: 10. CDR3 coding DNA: TGTGCCAGCAGTTTTCCTAAAACAGGGGGCATTAACACCGGGGAGCTGTTTTTT. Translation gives CASSFPKTGGINTGELFF.

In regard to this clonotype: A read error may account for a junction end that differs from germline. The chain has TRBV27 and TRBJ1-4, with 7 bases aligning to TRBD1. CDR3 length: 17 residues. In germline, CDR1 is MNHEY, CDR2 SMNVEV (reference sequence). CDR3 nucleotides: TGTGCCAGCTCGCACAGGGGACTATCAGGAGCTAATGAAAAACTGTTTTTC. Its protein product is CASSHRGLSGANEKLFF.

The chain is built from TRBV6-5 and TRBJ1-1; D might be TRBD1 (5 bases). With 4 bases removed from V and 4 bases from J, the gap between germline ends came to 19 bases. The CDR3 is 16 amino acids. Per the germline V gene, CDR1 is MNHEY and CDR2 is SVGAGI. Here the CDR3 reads CASSFWGSLDGTEAFF. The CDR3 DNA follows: TGTGCCAGCAGTTTCTGGGGGTCCCTGGATGGCACTGAAGCTTTCTTT.

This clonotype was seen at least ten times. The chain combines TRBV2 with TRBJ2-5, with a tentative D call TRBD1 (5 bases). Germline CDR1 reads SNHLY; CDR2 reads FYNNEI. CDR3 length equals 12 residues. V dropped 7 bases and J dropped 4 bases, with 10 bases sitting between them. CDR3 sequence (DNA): TGTGCCAGCAAGCAGGGCCCAGAGACCCAGTACTTC. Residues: CASKQGPETQYF.

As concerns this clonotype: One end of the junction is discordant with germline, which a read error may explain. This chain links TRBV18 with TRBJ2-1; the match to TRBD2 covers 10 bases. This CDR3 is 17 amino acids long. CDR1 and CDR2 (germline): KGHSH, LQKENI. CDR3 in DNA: TGTGCCAACTCACCCCTCTCCGGGACTAGCGCATACAATGAGCAGTTCTTC. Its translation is CANSPLSGTSAYNEQFF.